This T cell receptor beta chain derives from a study of a mutant IDH1 vaccine in newly diagnosed glioma. Across the whole study: Onset of vaccination occurred 4-6 weeks following radiotherapy alone, or with temozolomide cycles. Study observations and caveats: Pseudoprogression seemingly bore no relation to changes in top peripheral T cell clonotypes. Immune responses arising from the vaccine appeared in about 93% of patients.

Germline assignment: CDR1 MNHNY and CDR2 SVGAGI (reference sequence). The CDR3 runs 14 residues. With V trimmed by 6 bases and J by 5 bases, 7 bases remained unmatched. As for time point: week 47, end of study. Vaccination used 300 ug of mutant IDH1 20-mer peptide per dose, with topical imiquimod. The assay was immunoSEQ multiplex PCR, and TCRdb's table has in-frame clones only and misses some. The sample includes about 85,000 clones, roughly 89% seen only once; the top ten take approximately 0.8%. As regards this clone: Its target is not known.

The sample was PBMCs, taken from a glioma patient whose treatment included an IDH1 peptide vaccine. The chain has TRBV6-6 and TRBJ1-2, with 9 bases lining up with TRBD1. This clonotype originated in a woman between 50 and 59 years old with glioma. The CDR3, as DNA: TGTGCCAGCAGGACGGACAGGGGAGTGTATGGCTACACCTTC. Protein sequence: CASRTDRGVYGYTF.